These T cell receptor beta chains were read from a single sample in a study of regulatory T cells in long-lasting Graves disease. TCRdb re-called the multiplex PCR reads through MiXCR, storing one row per CDR3 protein. The sample has over 500,000 distinct CDR3 sequences, around 15% seen once. These same records also appear under a second study, on T cells in Graves' hyperthyroidism and ophthalmopathy.

Sequencing was performed on peripheral blood mononuclear cells (PBMCs), taken at new diagnosis, from a patient treated with antithyroid drugs. The receptors here all came from a woman aged 25 to 39 with Graves disease. Each CDR3 is given with its conserved first and last residue. The D gene is left open where the match is weak. Clone size is shown for a subset of rows, as once, few, many or a class of expanded clone.

D gene	clone size	V gene	J gene	CDR3 length	CDR3 protein	CDR3 DNA
TRBD2	-	TRBV6-2/TRBV6-3	TRBJ2-3	17	CASSFIKREEKKYTQYF	TGTGCCAGCAGTTTTATAAAGCGGGAGGAAAAAAAGTATACGCAGTATTTT
-	few	TRBV15	TRBJ2-6	16	CATSRDGVAGANVLTF	TGTGCCACCAGCAGAGATGGGGTAGCTGGGGCCAACGTCCTGACTTTC
-	few	TRBV13	TRBJ1-1	12	CASSLFGAEAFF	TGTGCCAGCAGCTTATTCGGAGCTGAAGCTTTCTTT
TRBD2	-	TRBV20-1	TRBJ2-3	17	CSARTYKLAGGADTQYF	TGCAGTGCTCGGACTTATAAGCTAGCGGGAGGTGCAGATACGCAGTATTTT
-	many	TRBV24-1	TRBJ1-2	13	CATSEPGNYGYTF	TGTGCCACCAGCGAGCCGGGAAACTATGGCTACACCTTC
-	-	TRBV18	TRBJ2-3	15	CASSPGWTATDTQYF	TGTGCCAGCTCACCAGGTTGGACAGCCACAGATACGCAGTATTTT
-	many	TRBV29-1	TRBJ1-1	12	CSILGGTTEAFF	TGCAGCATTCTGGGTGGGACCACTGAAGCTTTCTTT
-	few	TRBV4-2	TRBJ1-5	14	CASSQDGEDQPQHF	TGTGCCAGCAGCCAAGATGGGGAGGATCAGCCCCAGCATTTT
-	-	TRBV5-1	TRBJ2-7	12	CASAEDRYEQYF	TGCGCCAGCGCGGAGGATCGGTACGAGCAGTACTTC
-	many	TRBV24-1	TRBJ1-3	13	CATTDWTGNTIYF	TGTGCCACAACAGACTGGACTGGAAACACCATATATTTT
-	many	TRBV28	TRBJ1-1	13	CASSPAWNTEAFF	TGTGCCAGCAGCCCTGCCTGGAACACTGAAGCTTTCTTT
-	-	TRBV7-3	TRBJ2-1	15	CASSLSSGSTNEQFF	TGTGCCAGCAGCTTGTCTAGTGGGAGTACTAATGAGCAGTTCTTC